The TCR beta chain under discussion was sequenced for a study of chemoradiotherapy in HPV16-positive cancers. Study results and caveats: During treatment, candidate HPV-specific clones and E7-related motifs expanded in tumor. Only two HPV16-positive patients supplied the functional HPV-specificity definition. In HPV16-positive patients, HPV-responsive T-cell expansion tracked better recurrence-free survival.

Notes on this clone: The antigen is unknown.

The repertoire was sequenced with immunoSEQ multiplex PCR; TCRdb's copy has only in-frame clones and lacks some. The sample has 9,500 to 15,000 clones, 85% to 90% seen once. Repeated repertoire sampling spanned the course of chemoradiotherapy. With 4 bases clipped from V and 8 bases from J, the junction kept 11 bases outside the gene matches. Germline CDR1 reads SGHRS; CDR2 reads YFSETQ. The CDR3 runs 15 residues. This receptor was obtained from a human donor with HPV-associated anogenital cancer. Source: blood, taken from a patient who underwent chemoradiotherapy. The V gene is TRBV5-1, the J gene TRBJ2-1; 8 bases map to TRBD2. The CDR3 region has the DNA TGCGCCAGCAGCGTATCCGGGACTAGTGGAGATGAGCAGTTCTTC. It specifies CASSVSGTSGDEQFF.